This T cell receptor beta chain emerged from a study of T cell changes during pregnancy in multiple sclerosis. This CDR3 comprises 15 residues. The ends lost 2 bases at V and 4 bases at J; junction bases unmatched: 3. TCRdb's copy holds only in-frame clones and misses some; the assay was immunoSEQ multiplex PCR. This table holds some 110,000 clones, 90% to 95% found once. The rearrangement uses TRBV6-7 and TRBJ2-1, with TRBD2 identical over 9 bases. TRBV6-7 is an ORF; its function is uncertain. Sample: peripheral blood, taken in the third trimester of pregnancy. The receptor was isolated from a female donor with multiple sclerosis, enrolled in a pregnancy study. This chain's CDR3 is CASSYPLAGYNEQFF. Written as DNA, the CDR3 is TGTGCCAGCAGTTACCCGCTAGCGGGATACAATGAGCAGTTCTTC.